The 15 T cell receptor beta chains listed next were all sequenced from one sample in a study of blood T cell repertoires in COVID-19 (dated by TCRdb to the early 2020s). Libraries were constructed by the immunoSEQ multiplex PCR assay. TCRdb mirrors the immuneACCESS table, restricted to in-frame sequences. Some clones are absent from its copies; in checked studies, under half trace to an unresolved V gene, and the reason for the others is unknown. Within this sample are a few hundred thousand clones, with around 80% of them counted one time only. Approximately 4% of the sample is taken by the ten largest. Sequencing was carried out using PBMCs or T cells enriched from blood (not recorded which). Every receptor here comes from a man aged 25 to 40 with acute COVID-19.

The chain couples TRBV21-1 to TRBJ1-6; the D segment call TRBD1 is taken from the table without a DNA check. TRBV21-1 is an annotated pseudogene. The CDR3 totals 18 residues. CDR3 sequence reads: CASSKWALGQGDWSPLHF. CDR3 bases: TGTGCCAGCAGCAAATGGGCCCTCGGACAGGGAGATTGGTCACCCCTCCACTTT.

The chain recombines TRBV6-6 with TRBJ2-3; TRBD2 aligns across 7 bases. The CDR3 runs to 14 residues. V gave up 4 bases and J gave up 4 bases; unmatched junction bases: 5. CDR1 and CDR2 (germline): MNHNY, SVGAGI (reference sequence). The CDR3 sequence is CASSWVAGADTQYF. CDR3 nucleotide sequence: TGTGCCAGCAGTTGGGTAGCGGGTGCAGATACGCAGTATTTT.

This clone was recorded a few times. The chain joins TRBV18 to TRBJ1-5; D perhaps matches TRBD1 (6 bases). V lost 3 bases and J 2 bases, leaving 14 bases between the germline ends. The CDR3 runs to 16 residues. Germline loops: CDR1 KGHSH, CDR2 LQKENI. In nucleotides, the CDR3 is TGTGCCAGCTCACCCGAACAGGGAGGGGGCAATCAGCCCCAGCATTTT. Translated: CASSPEQGGGNQPQHF.

The chain employs TRBV7-6 and TRBJ1-5, with D possibly matching TRBD1 (6 bases). The germline V gene has CDR1 SGHVS and CDR2 FNYEAQ. V shed 1 base and J shed 5 bases, with 12 bases lying between them. The CDR3 consists of 15 residues. DNA for the CDR3: TGTGCCAGCAGCTTAGAAGGAAGGGGGTATCAGCCCCAGCATTTT. Translation: CASSLEGRGYQPQHF.

This clone was seen a single time. This CDR3 is also generated by other DNA sequences in the sample. This chain uses TRBV7-3 with TRBJ2-1; 10 bases align to TRBD2. V lost 0 bases and J lost 4; bases outside the gene matches: 3. Germline loops: CDR1 SGHTA, CDR2 FQGTGA. The CDR3 consists of 16 residues. This CDR3 reads CASSLTLAGVYNEQFF. In nucleotides, the CDR3 is TGTGCCAGCAGCTTAACTCTAGCGGGAGTATACAATGAGCAGTTCTTC.

The genes are TRBV4-1 and TRBJ2-2, with 7 positions matching TRBD2. Germline V gene lookup returns CDR1 MGHRA and CDR2 YSYEKL. V was pared by 4 bases and J by 8 bases, with 7 bases of the junction left unmatched. This CDR3 is 14 amino acids long. CDR3: CASSLGGGLGELFF. In DNA form, the CDR3 reads TGCGCCAGCAGCCTGGGCGGGGGTCTGGGGGAGCTGTTTTTT.

The V and J genes are TRBV28 and TRBJ1-6; TRBD1 matches 11 bases. Germline values: CDR1 MDHEN, CDR2 SYDVKM. J was trimmed by 14 bases and V by 5 bases; bases with no gene match: 8. The CDR3 sequence is 14 residues long. In DNA, the CDR3 is TGTGCCAGCAGTCCCACGGACAGGGGGCGGTCCCTCCACTTT. This codes for CASSPTDRGRSLHF.

This chain links TRBV3-1 (or the pseudogene TRBV3-2) with TRBJ1-4, with D tentatively TRBD1 (5 bases). There are 15 residues in the CDR3. Germline V CDR1 and CDR2: LGHDT, YNNKEL (reference sequence). Between the trimmed V and J ends, which lost 4 bases and 5 bases, there was a span of 14 bases. The CDR3 DNA reads TGTGCCAGCAGCCTCTCCGGGGGGGGGAATGAAAAACTGTTTTTT. Its protein product is CASSLSGGGNEKLFF.

The V call is TRBV9, the J call TRBJ2-3, with 13 positions matching TRBD2. Trimming removed 0 bases from V and 9 bases from J; junction bases left unmatched: 4. CDR1 and CDR2 from the germline V gene are SGDLS and YYNGEE. The CDR3 length is 15 residues. The CDR3 nucleotides read TGTGCCAGCAGCGTAGGACTAGCGGGGGGACAAACGCAGTATTTT. It translates to CASSVGLAGGQTQYF.

The chain recombines TRBV27 with TRBJ1-2; 7 bases match TRBD1. The germline CDR1 and CDR2 sequences are MNHEY and SMNVEV (reference sequence). The J segment lost 4 bases and the V segment lost 6 bases, leaving 5 bases of the junction unmatched. CDR3 length: 13 residues. CDR3 bases: TGTGCCAGCAGCCCCGACAGGGTCTATGGCTACACCTTC. Amino acid sequence: CASSPDRVYGYTF.

The V and J genes are TRBV5-1 and TRBJ2-3, with TRBD1 as a possible D gene (5 bases). Germline V lookup: CDR1 SGHRS, CDR2 YFSETQ. The CDR3 has 16 residues. Deletions cut 4 bases from V and 2 bases from J, with 17 bases between. The CDR3 is CASSIPQGGVTDTQYF. CDR3 bases: TGCGCCAGCAGCATCCCTCAGGGTGGAGTCACAGATACGCAGTATTTT.

The rearrangement links TRBV19 to TRBJ2-3; 7 positions match TRBD2. V lost 7 bases, J lost 2 bases, and 12 bases stayed unmatched. The germline CDR1 and CDR2 sequences are LNHDA and SQIVND (reference sequence). The CDR3 contains 16 residues. CDR3 DNA: TGTGCCAGTACCTTCGGAAAGGGAGGGCTCACAGATACGCAGTATTTT. As protein: CASTFGKGGLTDTQYF.

The J gene is TRBJ2-1, the V gene TRBV9, with TRBD1 matching 10 bases. V was clipped by 3 bases and J by 6 bases; unmatched bases: 3. The CDR3 totals 14 residues. Germline lookup yields CDR1 SGDLS and CDR2 YYNGEE. CDR3 in DNA: TGTGCCAGCAGCGACCGGGACAGGGGCAATGAGCAGTTCTTC. This sequence encodes CASSDRDRGNEQFF.

This chain connects TRBV19 to TRBJ2-1, with D perhaps matching TRBD2 (5 bases). The CDR3 totals 14 residues. The V gene lost 6 bases and the J gene lost 9 bases, with 18 bases spanning the gap. CDR1 is LNHDA and CDR2 is SQIVND in the germline V gene (reference sequence). The CDR3: CASSGVTARSEQFF. CDR3 coding DNA: TGTGCCAGTAGCGGGGTTACCGCGCGAAGTGAGCAGTTCTTC. The variable domain in full, completed from reference TRBV19 and TRBJ2-1, reads DGGITQSPKYLFRKEGQNVTLSCEQNLNHDAMYWYRQDPGQGLRLIYYSQIVNDFQKGDIAEGYSVSREKKESFPLTVTSAQKNPTAFYLCASSGVTARSEQFFGPGTRLTVL.

This clone was observed a few times. V and J are TRBV7-6 and TRBJ1-6, with 8 bases matching TRBD1. Trimming cost V 5 bases and J 10 bases; bases outside gene matches: 7. This CDR3 is 14 amino acids long. Germline V gene data show CDR1 as SGHVS and CDR2 as FNYEAQ. The chain's CDR3 is CASSKGQGGSPLHF. The CDR3 DNA reads TGTGCCAGCAGCAAAGGACAGGGAGGATCACCCCTCCACTTT.